The 7 T cell receptor beta chains in this list originate from one sample, sequenced in a study of CD8 T cells in Susac syndrome. After extraction with the RNeasy kit, roughly 0.5 to 1 ug of the RNA was reverse transcribed using random hexamers. TCRdb ran MiXCR on the immunoSEQ multiplex PCR reads and lists one entry per CDR3 protein. In the table there are hundreds of thousands of distinct CDR3 sequences, over 90% of which are singletons. Sequences were obtained from CD4+ T cells from PBMCs. These receptors were obtained from a human donor with Susac syndrome.

The chain recombines TRBV20-1 with TRBJ2-5, with 8 bases that match TRBD2. The CDR3 has 15 amino acids. Losses at the gene ends were 0 bases for V and 0 bases for J; bases not matched to a gene: 3. The germline V gene has CDR1 DFQATT and CDR2 SNEGSKA (reference sequence). The CDR3 nucleotides read TGCAGTGCTAGAGATCCTAGCGGGCACCAAGAGACCCAGTACTTC. This sequence encodes CSARDPSGHQETQYF.

The J gene is TRBJ2-5, the V gene TRBV5-6; no reliable D call. This CDR3 contains 14 residues. The V gene's germline CDR1 is SGHDT and CDR2 YYEEEE. Trimming stripped 4 bases from V and 1 base from J, with 11 bases between. CDR3 DNA sequence: TGTGCCAGCAGCCCATGGGTAACCCAAGAGACCCAGTACTTC. It specifies CASSPWVTQETQYF.

In its sample, this clonotype was seen once. The chain couples TRBV9 to TRBJ1-2; 7 bases agree with TRBD1. The germline V gene encodes CDR1 SGDLS and CDR2 YYNGEE. CDR3 length: 15 residues. J lost 4 bases, V lost 0 bases, and 6 bases had no gene match. The CDR3 reads CASSVGGGWSYGYTF. DNA of the CDR3: TGTGCCAGCAGCGTAGGAGGGGGCTGGTCCTATGGCTACACCTTC.

This sequence joins TRBV3-1 and TRBJ1-2; D possibly corresponds to TRBD1 (5 bases). V was clipped by 3 bases and J by 8 bases, with 13 bases between them. The CDR3 is 13 residues long. Germline V gene lookup returns CDR1 LGHDT and CDR2 YNNKEL (reference sequence). CDR3 DNA sequence: TGTGCCAGCAGCCATCGGGACGCCGGAGGCTACACCTTC. As protein: CASSHRDAGGYTF. Complete variable domain (other parts from reference TRBV3-1 and TRBJ1-2): DTAVSQTPKYLVTQMGNDKSIKCEQNLGHDTMYWYKQDSKKFLKIMFSYNNKELIINETVPNRFSPKSPDKAHLNLHINSLELGDSAVYFCASSHRDAGGYTFGSGTRLTVV.

Only one count was recorded for this clonotype. The chain is built from TRBV20-1 and TRBJ2-7, with D tentatively TRBD1 (5 bases). Trimming removed 0 bases at V and 1 base at J, with 7 bases between. The CDR3 spans 13 residues. Germline assignment: CDR1 DFQATT and CDR2 SNEGSKA (reference sequence). The CDR3 nucleotides are TGCAGTGCTAGAGAATGGACATCCTACGAGCAGTACTTC. Translation: CSAREWTSYEQYF.

The chain couples TRBV12-3 or TRBV12-4 to TRBJ1-5, with TRBD1 matching 7 bases. The J segment lost 6 bases and the V segment lost 2 bases, leaving 1 base of the junction unmatched. CDR3 length: 13 amino acids. The chain's CDR3 is CASSLRGRQPQHF. The CDR3 DNA is TGTGCCAGCAGTTTAAGGGGGCGTCAGCCCCAGCATTTT.

The rearrangement joins TRBV6-6 to TRBJ1-5; D is possibly TRBD1 (6 bases). Deletions cut 6 bases from V and 4 bases from J, with 10 bases between. The germline V gene has CDR1 MNHNY and CDR2 SVGAGI (reference sequence). CDR3 length equals 13 residues. CDR3 loop: CASSFGQNQPQHF. In nucleotides, the CDR3 is TGTGCCAGCAGCTTCGGACAGAATCAGCCCCAGCATTTT.